The T cell receptor (beta chain) described here comes from a study of blood T cell repertoires in COVID-19. The overall study: There were acute and convalescent COVID-19 samples, and they came from the United States, Italy and Spain. In each case, the material was cDNA or gDNA derived from T cells, B-cell-depleted T cells, or PBMCs.

The ends were cut back, 2 bases at V and 5 bases at J, with 10 bases in the middle. This CDR3 comprises 13 residues. Germline V lookup: CDR1 GTSNPN, CDR2 SVGIG (reference sequence). This clone was counted between two and nine times. Per the original data handling: Estimation of nucleated cell counts relied on the amplification of reference gene primers. Some clones are missing from TCRdb's copy, which holds only in-frame ones; the method was immunoSEQ multiplex PCR. D and trimming come from the DNA, and the V and J calls and clone size come from that table. Among 90,000 to 100,000 clones listed, 82% were seen once.

The chain carries TRBV30 and TRBJ1-5; D remains unclear. This clonotype was obtained from a man aged 80 or over with acute or convalescent COVID-19. Material: peripheral blood. In nucleotides, the CDR3 is TGTGCCTGGAGTCTCACAGCTCATCAGCCCCAGCATTTT. Translated: CAWSLTAHQPQHF.